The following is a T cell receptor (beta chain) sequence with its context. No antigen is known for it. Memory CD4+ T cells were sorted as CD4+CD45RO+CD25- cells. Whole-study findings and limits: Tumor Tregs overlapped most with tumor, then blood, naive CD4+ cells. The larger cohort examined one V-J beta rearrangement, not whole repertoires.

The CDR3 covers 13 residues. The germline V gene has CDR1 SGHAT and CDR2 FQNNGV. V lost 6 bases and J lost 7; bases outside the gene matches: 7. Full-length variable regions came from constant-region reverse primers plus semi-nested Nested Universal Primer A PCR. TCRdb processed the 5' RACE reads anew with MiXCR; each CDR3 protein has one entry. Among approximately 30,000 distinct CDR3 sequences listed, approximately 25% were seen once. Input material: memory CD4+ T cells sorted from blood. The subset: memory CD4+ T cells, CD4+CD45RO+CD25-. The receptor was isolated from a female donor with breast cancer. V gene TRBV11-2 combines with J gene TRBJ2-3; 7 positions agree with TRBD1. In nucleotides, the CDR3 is TGTGCCAGCAGTACTACAGGGGTCAATACGCAGTATTTT. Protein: CASSTTGVNTQYF.